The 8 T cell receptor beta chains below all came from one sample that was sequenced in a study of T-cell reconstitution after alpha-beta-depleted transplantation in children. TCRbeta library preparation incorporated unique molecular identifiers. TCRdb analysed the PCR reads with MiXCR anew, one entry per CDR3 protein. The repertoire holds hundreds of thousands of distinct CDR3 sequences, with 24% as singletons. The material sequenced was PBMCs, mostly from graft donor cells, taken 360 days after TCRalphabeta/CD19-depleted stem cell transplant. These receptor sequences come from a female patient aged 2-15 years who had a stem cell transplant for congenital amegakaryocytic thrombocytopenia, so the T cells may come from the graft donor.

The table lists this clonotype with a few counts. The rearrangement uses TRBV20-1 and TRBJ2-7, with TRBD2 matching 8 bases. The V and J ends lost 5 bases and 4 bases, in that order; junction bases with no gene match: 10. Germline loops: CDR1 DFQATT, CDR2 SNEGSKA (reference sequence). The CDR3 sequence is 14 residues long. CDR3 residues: CSAPPAGEGYEQYF. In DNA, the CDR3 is TGCAGTGCTCCCCCAGCGGGAGAAGGGTACGAGCAGTACTTC.

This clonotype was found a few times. This CDR3 is CASSPGFRREGPIYF. The DNA of the CDR3 is TGTGCCAGCTCACCCGGATTTAGACGAGAAGGGCCCATATATTTT. The chain uses TRBV18 and TRBJ1-3; D remains unclear. The CDR3 loop spans 15 amino acids. CDR1 and CDR2 (germline): KGHSH, LQKENI. Trimming took off 3 bases at V and 11 bases at J, with 20 bases between the two ends.

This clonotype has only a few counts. The CDR3 sequence is CASRPSGGAIYEQYF. The CDR3 coding sequence is TGTGCCAGCAGACCAAGCGGGGGGGCTATCTACGAGCAGTACTTC. The chain combines TRBV6-2 or TRBV6-3 with TRBJ2-7; 10 bases line up with TRBD2. CDR1 and CDR2 (germline): MNHEY, SVGEGT. The V segment lost 6 bases and the J segment 3 bases; nucleotides outside the gene matches: 8. CDR3 length equals 15 residues.

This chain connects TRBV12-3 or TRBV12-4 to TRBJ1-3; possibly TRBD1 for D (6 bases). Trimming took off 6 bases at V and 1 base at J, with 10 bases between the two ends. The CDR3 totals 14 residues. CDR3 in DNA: TGTGCCAGCAGCAGGGGCTGGTCTGGAAACACCATATATTTT. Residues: CASSRGWSGNTIYF.

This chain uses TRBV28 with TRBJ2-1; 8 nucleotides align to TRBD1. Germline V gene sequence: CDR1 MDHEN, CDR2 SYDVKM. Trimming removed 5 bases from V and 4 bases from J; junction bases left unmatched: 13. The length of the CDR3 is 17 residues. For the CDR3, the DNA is TGTGCCAGCAGTCCGATATATCTCGGGACAGGATACAATGAGCAGTTCTTC. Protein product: CASSPIYLGTGYNEQFF.

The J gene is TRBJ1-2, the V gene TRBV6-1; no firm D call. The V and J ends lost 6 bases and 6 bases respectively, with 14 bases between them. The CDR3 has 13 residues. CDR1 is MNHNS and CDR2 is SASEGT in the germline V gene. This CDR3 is CASSLSFFDGYTF. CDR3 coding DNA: TGTGCCAGCAGCCTCAGCTTTTTTGATGGCTACACCTTC.

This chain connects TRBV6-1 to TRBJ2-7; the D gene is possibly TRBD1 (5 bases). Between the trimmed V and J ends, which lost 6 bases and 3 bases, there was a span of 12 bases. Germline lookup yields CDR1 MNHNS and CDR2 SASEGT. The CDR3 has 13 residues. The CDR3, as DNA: TGTGCCAGCAGATCAACAGGATACTACGAGCAGTACTTC. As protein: CASRSTGYYEQYF.

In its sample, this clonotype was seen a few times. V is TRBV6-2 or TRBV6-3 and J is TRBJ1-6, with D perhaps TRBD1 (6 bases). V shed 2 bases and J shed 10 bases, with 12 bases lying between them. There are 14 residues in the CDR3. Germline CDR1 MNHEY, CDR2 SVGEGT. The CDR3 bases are TGTGCCAGCAGTTACGGGGGGCCAAAGTCACCCCTCCACTTT. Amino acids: CASSYGGPKSPLHF.